Given below is one TCR beta chain in context. The clone's antigen remains unknown. There are no base qualities to consult, and no much larger clone falls within one base. The entire isolated RNA was reverse transcribed using the High Capacity cDNA Reverse Transcription Kit, and thus expressed TCRB transcripts were sequenced. Naive, central memory and regulatory T cell samples underwent deep immunoSEQ sequencing, averaging about 3.57 million total reads per sample. After sorted cells were lysed in RLT buffer, RNA was extracted with DNase-treated RNeasy Micro or Mini kits, with the choice depending on cell number. Each cell subset was processed on its own to prevent cross-contamination, while patient and healthy donor samples were processed together. The immunoSEQ multiplex PCR was used to amplify TCRB sequences from cDNA, yielding 87-bp fragments that span the CDR3 region. Amplicons were sequenced on the Illumina HiSeq platform. From the authors' description of their analysis: PCR bias was corrected computationally using synthetic template baselines, and reads within Hamming distance 2 were collapsed, with unmergeable singletons discarded. Reads were aligned against IMGT so that V, D and J genes, CDR3 length and insertions or deletions at six rearrangement sites could be assigned. Within each subset, clonotype counts were normalized to sorted cell number, after which true diversity and Gini coefficients were computed with the tcR R package. The overlap coefficient, calculated on TCRB nucleotide sequences, was used to quantify repertoire sharing. Imported from immuneACCESS, the table was reduced by TCRdb to in-frame sequences with V and J called. These copies leave out some clones; in studies compared against another copy, an unresolved V gene accounts for under half, and the cause of the remainder is not known. The V and J calls and clone size come from that table; D and trimming were worked out from the DNA. Present in this sample are 140,000 or so clones, about 13% of which were seen just once. The ten top clones hold 1.3% of the sample.

The data were obtained in a study of beta chain features in type 1 diabetes (dated by TCRdb to the late 2010s). Background for the entire study: No differences in mean age, gender distribution, total cell number or subset yield were found between patients and healthy donors. A total of 90 million to 130 million sorted cells were examined across all samples, and a strong correlation was observed between cell number per subset and RNA yield. In the study, TCRB repertoires of sorted circulating CD4+ T cell subsets from recently diagnosed type 1 diabetes patients were compared with those of matched healthy donors. Regulatory and stem cell-like memory subsets were obtained from only 8 patients and about 8 healthy donors, while naive and central memory subsets were obtained from all 30 or so donors. Results and caveats for the whole study, not just this receptor: A moderate but significant shortening of TCRB CDR3 length was observed in type 1 diabetes patients in all four CD4+ subsets. The naive, central memory and regulatory TCRB repertoires appeared to resemble one another more closely among patients than among healthy donors. Shorter templates might be favored by PCR, yet because patient and control samples were amplified and corrected together, any such skew would affect both groups equally. Only small numbers of individuals were included in the HLA sub-analyses, which left unresolved whether HLA type had any influence on TCRB rearrangement. At VDJ recombination sites, patients with type 1 diabetes made fewer insertions and deleted more nucleotides, a pattern implying thymic rearrangement abnormalities. Sequencing cDNA rather than genomic DNA could over-represent highly expressing activated cells, although activation and CD3 levels did not differ between groups.

From the germline V gene, CDR1 is SGHNT and CDR2 is YENEEA. Counted from cysteine to phenylalanine, this CDR3 has 13 amino acids. Solely the CDR3 DNA is kept, with 39 bases framed from the first base. Relative to germline, V is missing 5 bases and J is missing 7 bases, with 7 bases of the junction outside any gene match. Each donor gave one peripheral blood draw, approximately 120 mL on average, collected into heparinised tubes. Naive, central memory, regulatory and stem cell-like memory CD4+ T cells were sorted on a BD FACSAria II using a panel including CD45RO, CCR7, CD25, CD127, CD95 and CD27. Purity was above 95% for every sorted population. PBMCs were separated immediately by Lymphoprep density gradient centrifugation and were stained directly, without being cultured. To minimize batch effects, samples were stained and sorted in pairs, one healthy donor with one patient per experiment.

This receptor was taken from a man in his late teens or twenties with type 1 diabetes. The chain is assembled from TRBV11-3 and TRBJ1-2; TRBD1 matches 7 bases in the middle. Input material: central memory CD4+ T cells from blood. The DNA sequence is as follows: TGTGCCAGCAGCCCAAGACAGGGCTCTGGCTACACCTTC. The resulting protein is CASSPRQGSGYTF.